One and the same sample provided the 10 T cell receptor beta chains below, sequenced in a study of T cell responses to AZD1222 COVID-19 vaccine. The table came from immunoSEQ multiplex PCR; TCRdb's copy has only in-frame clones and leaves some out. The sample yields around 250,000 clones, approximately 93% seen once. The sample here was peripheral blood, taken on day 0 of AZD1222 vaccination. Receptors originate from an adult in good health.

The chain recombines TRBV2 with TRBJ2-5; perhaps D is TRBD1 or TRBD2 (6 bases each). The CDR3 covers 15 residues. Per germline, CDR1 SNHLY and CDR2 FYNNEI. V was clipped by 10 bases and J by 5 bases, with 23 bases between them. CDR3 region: CATRRDTLTGETQYF. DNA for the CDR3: TGTGCCACCCGGAGGGACACTCTGACGGGGGAGACCCAGTACTTC.

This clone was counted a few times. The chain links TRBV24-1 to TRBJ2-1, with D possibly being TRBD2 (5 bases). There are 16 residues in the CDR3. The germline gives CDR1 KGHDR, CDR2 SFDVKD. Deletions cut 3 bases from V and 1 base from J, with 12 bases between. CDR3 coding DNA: TGTGCCACCAGTGATGTAAGCGGCGTTTCCTACAATGAGCAGTTCTTC. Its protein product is CATSDVSGVSYNEQFF.

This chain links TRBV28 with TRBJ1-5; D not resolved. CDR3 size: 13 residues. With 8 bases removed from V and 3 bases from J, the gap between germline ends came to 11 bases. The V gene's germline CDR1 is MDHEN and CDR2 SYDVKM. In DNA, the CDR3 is TGTGCCAGCTCGCGAGATTTCAATCAGCCCCAGCATTTT. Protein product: CASSRDFNQPQHF.

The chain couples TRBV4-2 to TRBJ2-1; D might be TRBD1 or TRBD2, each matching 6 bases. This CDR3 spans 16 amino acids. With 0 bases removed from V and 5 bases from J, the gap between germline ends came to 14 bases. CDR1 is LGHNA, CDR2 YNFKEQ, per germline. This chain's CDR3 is CASSQDRGLVDNEQFF. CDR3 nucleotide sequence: TGTGCCAGCAGCCAAGATCGGGGGCTGGTGGACAATGAGCAGTTCTTC.

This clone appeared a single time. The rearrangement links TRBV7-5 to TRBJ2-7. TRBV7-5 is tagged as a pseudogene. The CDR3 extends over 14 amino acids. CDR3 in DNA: TGTGCCAGAAGCAATTCTGGACGGCCCTACGAGCAGTACTTC. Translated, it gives CARSNSGRPYEQYF.

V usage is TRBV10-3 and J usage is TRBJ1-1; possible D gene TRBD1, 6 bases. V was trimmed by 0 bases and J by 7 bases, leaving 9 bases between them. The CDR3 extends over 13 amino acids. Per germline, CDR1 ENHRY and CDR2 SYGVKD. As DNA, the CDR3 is TGTGCCATCAGTGAGTCGAAGGGGGGTGAAGCTTTCTTT. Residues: CAISESKGGEAFF.

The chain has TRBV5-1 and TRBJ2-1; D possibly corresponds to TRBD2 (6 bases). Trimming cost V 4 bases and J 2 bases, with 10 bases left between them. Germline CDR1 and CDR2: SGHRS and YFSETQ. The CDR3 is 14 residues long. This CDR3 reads CASSIGTPYNEQFF. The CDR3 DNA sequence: TGCGCCAGCAGCATCGGGACTCCCTACAATGAGCAGTTCTTC.

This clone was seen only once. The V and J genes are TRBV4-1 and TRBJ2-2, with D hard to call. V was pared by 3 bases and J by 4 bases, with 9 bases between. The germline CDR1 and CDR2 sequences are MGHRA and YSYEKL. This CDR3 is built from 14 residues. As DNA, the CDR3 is TGCGCCAGCAGCCAGTTAGAGTTCACCGGGGAGCTGTTTTTT. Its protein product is CASSQLEFTGELFF.

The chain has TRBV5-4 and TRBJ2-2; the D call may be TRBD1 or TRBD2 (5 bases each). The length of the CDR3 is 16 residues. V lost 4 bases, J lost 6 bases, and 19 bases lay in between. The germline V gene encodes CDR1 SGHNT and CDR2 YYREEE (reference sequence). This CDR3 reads CASSKRQNWGSGELFF. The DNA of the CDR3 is TGTGCCAGCAGCAAAAGACAGAACTGGGGGTCCGGGGAGCTGTTTTTT.

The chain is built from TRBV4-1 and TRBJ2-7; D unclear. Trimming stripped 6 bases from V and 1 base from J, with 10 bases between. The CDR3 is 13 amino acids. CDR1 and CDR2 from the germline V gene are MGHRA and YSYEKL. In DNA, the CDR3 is TGCGCCAGCAGTCGCGACACTTCCTACGAGCAGTACTTC. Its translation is CASSRDTSYEQYF.